The entry that follows covers one T cell receptor (beta chain) sequence. The ends were cut back, 9 bases at V and 5 bases at J, with 14 bases in the middle. The V gene's germline CDR1 is WSHSY and CDR2 SAAADI. CDR3 length equals 13 residues. This entry comes from a study of blood T cell repertoires in COVID-19. Study at large: Acute and convalescent COVID-19 samples came from the United States, Italy and Spain. In each case, the material was cDNA or gDNA derived from T cells, B-cell-depleted T cells, or PBMCs.

In the source study's methods: It was from reference gene primer amplification that nucleated cell counts were estimated. Here immunoSEQ multiplex PCR was the method, and the copy in TCRdb shows in-frame clones only, minus some. V and J calls and clone size are given by that table; D and trimming were obtained from the DNA. The table has more than 250,000 clones, roughly 88% seen once. The sequenced material came from peripheral blood. The sequence came from a woman in her forties or fifties with acute or convalescent COVID-19. The rearrangement uses TRBV10-2 and TRBJ1-5; D may be TRBD1 (5 bases). The CDR3 DNA is TGCGCCAGTCTGGAAGACAGATATCAGCCCCAGCATTTT. Translated, it gives CASLEDRYQPQHF.